This T cell receptor (beta chain) was sequenced during a study of blood T cell repertoires in COVID-19. Study details: Samples taken during acute and convalescent COVID-19 were collected in the United States, Italy and Spain. Sources were T cells, B-cell-depleted T cells, or PBMCs; the material itself was cDNA or gDNA.

CDR3 length: 14 residues. The ends were cut back, 3 bases at V and 0 bases at J, with 8 bases in the middle. Germline-derived CDR1 and CDR2 are SGHTA and FQGNSA. Under the authors' procedure: Amplification of reference gene primers provided the estimated nucleated cell counts. Clones were read by immunoSEQ multiplex PCR, and TCRdb kept only the in-frame ones, dropping some. That table is the source of V, J and clone size, and D and trimming were worked out from the DNA. The table shows tens of thousands of clones, with about 85% occurring only once. The specimen was peripheral blood. This receptor was obtained from a human donor in a cohort sampled during active COVID-19. The V call is TRBV7-2, the J call TRBJ1-1; no clear D. CDR3 in amino acids: CASSFGVLNTEAFF. The CDR3 DNA reads TGTGCCAGCAGCTTCGGGGTCCTGAACACTGAAGCTTTCTTT.